This T cell receptor beta chain was sequenced during a study of blood T cells in healthy people across ages (dated by TCRdb to 2015 to 2017). In the study overall: In model experiments, template switching captured about one uniquely barcoded TCR beta cDNA molecule for every two T cells. To track age-related changes in TCR beta repertoire diversity, the study relied on deep sequencing normalized with unique cDNA molecular identifiers. Four age groups were formed from the donors: young (average roughly 15 years), middle-aged (more than 35), aged (62) and long-lived (82). To avoid experimental bias, donors of different ages were distributed randomly across sequencing lanes. Using the same blood draw, the study looked at two additional independent replicas of 1 million unique cDNA reads for two donors, one aged 18 to 30 and the other aged 80 or older.

Systemically healthy Caucasian individuals from Russia, 39 in total and aged 6 to 90 years, were included as donors. Each donor gave around 9 milliliters of peripheral blood, collected into EDTA-treated Vacutainer tubes. Ficoll-Paque density-gradient centrifugation was used to isolate PBMCs, with at least 7 million per sample. Total RNA, at least 6 micrograms per sample, was extracted from PBMCs with Trizol reagent. For every donor, flow cytometry on a PBMC aliquot measured the percentage of naive CD45RAhigh/CD27high T cells. The study at large found these results: Estimates of total diversity based on one million sequenced T cells were considered lower bounds and underestimates. A strong correlation was found between observed TCR beta diversity and the percentage of naive T cells measured by flow cytometry. The CMV infection status of donors was not known, potentially confounding age-related changes in expanded clonotypes. Bulk unsorted PBMC profiling prevented conclusive comparison of naive and antigen-experienced compartments. Compared with the aged group, the long-lived group had more naive CD4+ T cells, fewer expanded clones and increased TCR diversity, a pattern suggesting age selection. Observed TCR beta diversity per million T cells fell roughly linearly with age, and a significant reduction was already apparent by age about 36.

On this clonotype itself: Its recognized antigen is unknown. Nothing much larger sits one base from this clone, and base qualities are not available.

The library was made by 5' RACE. The sequencing machine was an Illumina HiSeq 2500. A second 7 to 11 cycle PCR used a sample-barcoded 5' primer and a J-beta primer mix. A unique molecular identifier was introduced onto each TCR beta cDNA molecule by a template-switch 5' adaptor carrying 12 random nucleotides. Each sample yielded at least 3 million CDR3-containing paired-end reads. First-strand cDNA synthesis was performed from all RNA using the Mint cDNA synthesis kit, with priming by a TRBC-specific oligonucleotide. Following uracil-DNA glycosylase treatment, all cDNA underwent a first 18-cycle PCR with the universal primers M1SS and BC2_uni_R. Under the source paper's analysis protocol: For normalization, 1 million high-quality reads, each with a distinct molecular identifier, were randomly selected from each sample. Reads with shared molecular identifiers were discarded instead of being binned into consensus sequences. CDR3 identification, clonotype clustering and error correction used MiTCR with a Q25 quality threshold and the strictest error-elimination algorithm. Lower-bound total TCR beta diversity was estimated with a nonparametric unseen species model using Euler transformation. The public reads were reanalyzed by TCRdb: fastp trimming at Q25, MiXCR alignment, in-frame beta chains only. Rows are combined by CDR3 protein, so each entry shows the most common genes and DNA. These V and J calls are TCRdb output, not the study's own analysis. Within this sample are fewer than 900,000 distinct CDR3 sequences, with about 37% of them counted one time only. Of the sample, 10% to 15% is held by the ten largest clones.

From V the trimming removes 0 bases and from J it removes 3 bases, while the gene matches leave 8 bases of the junction unaccounted for. According to the germline V gene, CDR1 reads MGHRA and CDR2 reads YSYEKL. The cysteine opens and the phenylalanine closes a CDR3 of 17 amino acids. Only CDR3 DNA is held: 51 bases, read in frame from base 1. The V gene is TRBV4-1 and the J gene is TRBJ2-7, with 10 bases aligning to TRBD2. This receptor was taken from a man younger than 30 in good health. Sequenced sample: blood. CDR3 loop: CASSQDALAGRFYEQYF. The DNA reads as follows: TGCGCCAGCAGCCAAGATGCACTAGCGGGGAGGTTCTACGAGCAGTACTTC.